The sequence of this T cell receptor beta chain was determined in a study of technical replicates of blood from a few donors. The table came from immunoSEQ multiplex PCR; TCRdb's copy has only in-frame clones and leaves some out. The table has 55,000 to 75,000 clones, 92% seen once. J lost 5 bases, V lost 5 bases, and 9 bases had no gene match. This CDR3 has 15 residues. Looked up from germline, CDR1 is LNHDA and CDR2 is SQIVND (reference sequence). This TCR was recovered from a human donor in good health. Some clones in this sample may be carry-over from other donors' samples. Sequenced: PBMCs. The V gene is TRBV19, the J gene TRBJ2-5; 9 bases fit TRBD2. CDR3 amino acids: CASSRGSGRRETQYF. CDR3 nucleotide sequence: TGTGCCAGTAGTCGAGGGAGCGGGAGGCGGGAGACCCAGTACTTC.